This T cell receptor (beta chain) came from a study of shared clonotypes between healthy human individuals. Whole-study findings and limits: Memory subsets generally showed lower estimated richness than naive subsets.

Worth noting for this clone: As yet, its antigen is unknown.

Some clones are missing from TCRdb's copy, which holds only in-frame ones; the method was immunoSEQ multiplex PCR. The sample holds about 1.1 million clones; around 77% are singletons and the top ten take 0.89%. The CDR3 has 15 amino acids. Germline CDR1 reads MDHEN; CDR2 reads SYDVKM. V was clipped by 7 bases and J by 2 bases; unmatched bases: 6. The receptor was isolated from a man aged 18 to 29 in good health. Some clones in this sample may be carry-over from other donors' samples. J is TRBJ2-7 and V is TRBV28; 12 nucleotides align to TRBD2. Sequenced material: memory CD4+ T cells from PBMCs. Subset defined: CD45RA-negative fraction. The CDR3 DNA follows: TGTGCCAGCACTGTGACTAGCGGGAGACCCTACGAGCAGTACTTC. Amino acids: CASTVTSGRPYEQYF.